The 17 T cell receptor beta chains reported below all come from one sample, sequenced in a study of a mutant IDH1 vaccine in newly diagnosed glioma. Time point reported: week 23, last vaccination. The content of each vaccine dose was 300 ug of mutant IDH1 20-mer peptide, and topical imiquimod accompanied it. Assay: immunoSEQ multiplex PCR; the TCRdb copy retains only in-frame clones and omits some. The sample has 45,000 to 65,000 clones; 80% to 85% are singletons. No antigen has been assigned to these receptors. The sequencing here drew on PBMCs, taken from a glioma patient whose treatment included an IDH1 peptide vaccine. These receptors were collected from a woman between 40 and 50 years old with glioma. Some clones in this sample may be carry-over from other donors' samples.

The chain joins TRBV6-4 to TRBJ2-1; the match to TRBD2 covers 9 bases. Germline CDR1 and CDR2: MRHNA and SNTAGT. The CDR3 covers 16 residues. The V and J ends lost 0 bases and 3 bases, in that order; junction bases with no gene match: 3. Here the CDR3 DNA reads TGTGCCAGCAGTGACTCCCAGCGGGGGGACTACAATGAGCAGTTCTTC. It codes for CASSDSQRGDYNEQFF.

This chain joins TRBV5-1 and TRBJ2-1; D perhaps matches TRBD1 (6 bases). From germline, CDR1 is SGHRS and CDR2 YFSETQ. Trimming stripped 3 bases from V and 6 bases from J, with 13 bases between. This CDR3 comprises 14 residues. The DNA for the CDR3 is TGCGCCAGCAGCTCTAACAGGGCAGGCAATGAGCAGTTCTTC. Translating gives CASSSNRAGNEQFF. The whole variable domain, filled in from reference TRBV5-1 and TRBJ2-1, reads KAGVTQTPRYLIKTRGQQVTLSCSPISGHRSVSWYQQTPGQGLQFLFEYFSETQRNKGNFPGRFSGRQFSNSRSEMNVSTLELGDSALYLCASSSNRAGNEQFFGPGTRLTVL.

The chain carries TRBV5-4 and TRBJ2-3; D remains ambiguous. Germline CDR1 is SGHNT and CDR2 is YYREEE (reference sequence). The V end lost 4 bases, the J end lost 2 bases, and 23 bases lay between the germline ends. The CDR3 is made up of 18 amino acids. CDR3 protein: CASSLPPGRLPLTDTQYF. CDR3 bases: TGTGCCAGCAGCCTCCCCCCGGGTCGGCTACCTCTCACAGATACGCAGTATTTT.

The chain joins TRBV30 to TRBJ2-2; perhaps TRBD1 as D (6 bases). The CDR3 has 14 amino acids. The V gene lost 1 base and the J gene lost 5 bases, with 11 bases spanning the gap. From germline, CDR1 is GTSNPN and CDR2 SVGIG (reference sequence). Written as DNA, the CDR3 is TGTGCCTGGAGTGGACAGGCCCATACCGGGGAGCTGTTTTTT. It is translated as CAWSGQAHTGELFF.

This chain's CDR3 is CASSALTSGGQETQYF. The CDR3 coding sequence is TGTGCCAGCAGTGCTCTGACTAGCGGGGGGCAAGAGACCCAGTACTTC. The V gene is TRBV6-1, the J gene TRBJ2-5, with 13 bases identical to TRBD2. The germline V gene encodes CDR1 MNHNS and CDR2 SASEGT. V lost 4 bases, J lost 2 bases, and 4 bases stayed unmatched. CDR3 length: 16 amino acids.

This clone was counted a few times. V gene TRBV6-5 combines with J gene TRBJ2-7; a weak D match, TRBD1 (5 bases). Trimming removed 2 bases at V and 2 bases at J, with 16 bases between. In germline, CDR1 is MNHEY, CDR2 SVGAGI. This CDR3 contains 16 residues. The CDR3 DNA is TGTGCCAGCAGTTACCAAACAAACAGGCAAACCTACGAGCAGTACTTC. Its translation: CASSYQTNRQTYEQYF.

The rearrangement uses TRBV30 and TRBJ2-7; D is uncertain. The V end lost 2 bases, the J end lost 5 bases, and 7 bases lay between the germline ends. The CDR3 sequence is 11 residues long. CDR1 and CDR2 from the germline V gene are GTSNPN and SVGIG (reference sequence). This CDR3 is CAWSSYHEQYF. As DNA, the CDR3 is TGTGCCTGGAGTTCCTACCACGAGCAGTACTTC.

The chain uses TRBV2 and TRBJ2-7; 7 positions match TRBD2. The CDR3 consists of 14 residues. With V trimmed by 6 bases and J by 0 bases, 5 bases remained unmatched. Germline loops: CDR1 SNHLY, CDR2 FYNNEI. The chain's CDR3 is CASRGRGSSYEQYF. The DNA of the CDR3 is TGTGCCAGCAGGGGGCGGGGGAGCTCCTACGAGCAGTACTTC.

V gene TRBV4-1 combines with J gene TRBJ1-2; 9 positions agree with TRBD1. The CDR3 length is 14 residues. Germline loops: CDR1 MGHRA, CDR2 YSYEKL. V trimming: 1 base; J trimming: 8 bases; junction bases outside the gene matches: 5. DNA for the CDR3: TGCGCCAGCAGCCAAGTGGGACAGGGAGACGGCTACACCTTC. Translation: CASSQVGQGDGYTF.

The genes are TRBV6-5 and TRBJ1-6, with a tentative D call TRBD1 (5 bases). V was trimmed by 7 bases and J by 13 bases, leaving 14 bases between them. Germline assignment: CDR1 MNHEY and CDR2 SVGAGI. The CDR3 runs 12 residues. The CDR3 bases are TGTGCCAGCACGCAGGGCCGGGCGCCCCTCCACTTT. Translated, it gives CASTQGRAPLHF.

DNA for the CDR3: TGTGCCAGCAGCGTAGGAGACGGGAACACTGAAGCTTTCTTT. Protein: CASSVGDGNTEAFF. The rearrangement links TRBV9 to TRBJ1-1; no reliable D call. Trimming left V 0 bases short and J 1 base short, with 7 bases between. The CDR3 totals 14 residues. CDR1 is SGDLS, CDR2 YYNGEE, per germline.

CDR3 residues: CASGQEQGEKLFF. As DNA, the CDR3 is TGTGCCAGCGGCCAGGAACAGGGGGAAAAACTGTTTTTT. The chain carries TRBV2 and TRBJ1-4, with 7 bases that match TRBD1. V was clipped by 8 bases and J by 8 bases; unmatched bases: 8. Germline CDR1 and CDR2: SNHLY and FYNNEI. There are 13 residues in the CDR3.

This chain joins TRBV9 and TRBJ1-1; the D gene is possibly TRBD1 (5 bases). Trimming left V 3 bases short and J 0 bases short, with 15 bases between. The CDR3 consists of 16 residues. CDR1 and CDR2 from the germline V gene are SGDLS and YYNGEE. The CDR3 DNA sequence: TGTGCCAGCAGCGACCCCGGGGGTATTATGAACACTGAAGCTTTCTTT. It translates to CASSDPGGIMNTEAFF.

There are a few counts of this clone. V and J are TRBV6-6 and TRBJ1-1; D is undetermined. The germline V gene encodes CDR1 MNHNY and CDR2 SVGAGI (reference sequence). This CDR3 is 13 amino acids long. Trimming took 2 bases from V and 5 from J, leaving 9 bases between them. CDR3 sequence (DNA): TGTGCCAGCAGTTACAGGGTTCGTACTGAAGCTTTCTTT. Its protein product is CASSYRVRTEAFF.

The chain couples TRBV13 to TRBJ1-1, with D possibly matching TRBD1 (5 bases). V was cut by 4 bases and J by 6 bases, with 21 bases left in between. Germline CDR1 reads PRHDT; CDR2 reads FYEKMQ (reference sequence). The CDR3 is 16 amino acids. The CDR3 DNA sequence: TGTGCCAGCAGCTCCCTGGGGGGACTCTTAGGATCTGAAGCTTTCTTT. It yields the protein CASSSLGGLLGSEAFF.

The chain joins TRBV9 to TRBJ1-6; D gene ambiguous. V was pared by 7 bases and J by 5 bases, with 10 bases between. This CDR3 region has 13 residues. Germline lookup yields CDR1 SGDLS and CDR2 YYNGEE. Written as DNA, the CDR3 is TGTGCCAGCTCCTCCCCCGATAATTCACCCCTCCACTTT. It yields the protein CASSSPDNSPLHF.

This chain uses TRBV5-1 with TRBJ1-5; tentatively, D is TRBD1 (5 bases). CDR1 and CDR2 (germline): SGHRS, YFSETQ. The CDR3 covers 17 residues. V dropped 6 bases and J dropped 0 bases, with 19 bases sitting between them. DNA for the CDR3: TGCGCCAGCATCCCCCCTGGGGACGGATATAGCAATCAGCCCCAGCATTTT. This translates into CASIPPGDGYSNQPQHF.